Here is one T cell receptor (beta chain) with its context. This entry belongs to a study of blood T cell repertoires in COVID-19. The wider study: The analysed material was cDNA or gDNA that came from T cells, B-cell-depleted T cells, or PBMCs.

V lost 4 bases, J lost 6 bases, and 8 bases stayed unmatched. This CDR3 comprises 14 residues. Per the germline V gene, CDR1 is KGHSH and CDR2 is LQKENI. Some clones are missing from TCRdb's copy, which holds only in-frame ones; the method was immunoSEQ multiplex PCR. The table lists roughly 220,000 clones, almost 90% of them singletons. Specimen: PBMCs or T cells enriched from blood (not recorded which). This sequence was found in a man aged 30 to 45 who had been exposed to COVID-19. The chain employs TRBV18 and TRBJ1-2; the match to TRBD1 covers 7 bases. CDR3 residues: CASSQETGADGYTF. In DNA, the CDR3 is TGTGCCAGCTCACAAGAAACAGGGGCCGATGGCTACACCTTC.